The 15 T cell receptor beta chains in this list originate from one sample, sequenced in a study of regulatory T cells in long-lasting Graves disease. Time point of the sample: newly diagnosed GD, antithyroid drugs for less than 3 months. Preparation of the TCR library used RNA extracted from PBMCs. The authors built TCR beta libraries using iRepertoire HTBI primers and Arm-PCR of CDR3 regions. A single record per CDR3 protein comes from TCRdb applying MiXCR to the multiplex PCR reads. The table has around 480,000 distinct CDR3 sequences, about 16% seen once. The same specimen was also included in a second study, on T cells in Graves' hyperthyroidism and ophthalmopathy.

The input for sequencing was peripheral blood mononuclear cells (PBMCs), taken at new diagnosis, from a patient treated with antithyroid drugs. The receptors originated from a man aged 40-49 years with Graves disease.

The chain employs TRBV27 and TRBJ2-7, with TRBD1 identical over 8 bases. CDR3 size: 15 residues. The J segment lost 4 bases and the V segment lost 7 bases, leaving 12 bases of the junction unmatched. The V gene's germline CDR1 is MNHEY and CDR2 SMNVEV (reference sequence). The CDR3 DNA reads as TGTGCCAGCATGAAGTTATACAGGGGGAAATACGAGCAGTACTTC. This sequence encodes CASMKLYRGKYEQYF.

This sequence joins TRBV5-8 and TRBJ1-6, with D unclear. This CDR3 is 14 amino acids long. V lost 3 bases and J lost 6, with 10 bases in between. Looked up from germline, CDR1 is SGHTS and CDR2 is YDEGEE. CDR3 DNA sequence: TGTGCCAGCAGCTCCGGCGGGATTAATTCACCCCTCCACTTT. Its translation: CASSSGGINSPLHF.

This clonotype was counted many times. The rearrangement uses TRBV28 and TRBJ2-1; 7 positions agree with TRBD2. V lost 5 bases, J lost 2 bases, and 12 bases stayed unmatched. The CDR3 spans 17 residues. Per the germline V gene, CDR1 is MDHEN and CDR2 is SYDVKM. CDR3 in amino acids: CASSITGEGTTYNEQFF. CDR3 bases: TGTGCCAGCAGTATTACCGGGGAGGGGACGACCTACAATGAGCAGTTCTTC. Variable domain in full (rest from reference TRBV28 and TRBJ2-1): DVKVTQSSRYLVKRTGEKVFLECVQDMDHENMFWYRQDPGLGLRLIYFSYDVKMKEKGDIPEGYSVSREKKERFSLILESASTNQTSMYLCASSITGEGTTYNEQFFGPGTRLTVL.

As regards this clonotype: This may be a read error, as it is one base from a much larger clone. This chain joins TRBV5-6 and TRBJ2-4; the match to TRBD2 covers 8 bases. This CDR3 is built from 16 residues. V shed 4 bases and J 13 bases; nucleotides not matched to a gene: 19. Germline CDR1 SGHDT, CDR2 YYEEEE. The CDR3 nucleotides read TGTGCCAGCAGCCTACCCCAAGTAGCGGGAAGGAATGAGCAGTACTTC. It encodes CASSLPQVAGRNEQYF.

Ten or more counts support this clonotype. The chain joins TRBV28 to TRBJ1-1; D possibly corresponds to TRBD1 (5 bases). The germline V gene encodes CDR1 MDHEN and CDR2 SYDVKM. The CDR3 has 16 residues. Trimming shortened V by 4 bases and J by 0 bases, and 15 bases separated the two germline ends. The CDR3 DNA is TGTGCCAGCAGTTGGGATTGGGGCGCCATGAACACTGAAGCTTTCTTT. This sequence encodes CASSWDWGAMNTEAFF.

The CDR3 DNA follows: TGTGCCAGCAGCTTAAATGAGGGAGGCCGTTACAATGAGCAGTTCTTC. Amino acid sequence: CASSLNEGGRYNEQFF. The chain joins TRBV7-3 to TRBJ2-1, with D possibly being TRBD2 (6 bases). Germline V gene data show CDR1 as SGHTA and CDR2 as FQGTGA. This CDR3 contains 16 residues. Trimming took 1 base from V and 4 from J, leaving 14 bases between them.

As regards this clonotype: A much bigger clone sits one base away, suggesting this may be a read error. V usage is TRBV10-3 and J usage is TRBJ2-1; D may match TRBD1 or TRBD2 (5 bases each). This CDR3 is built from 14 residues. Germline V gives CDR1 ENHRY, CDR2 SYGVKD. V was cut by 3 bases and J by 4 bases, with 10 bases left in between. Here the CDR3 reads CAISDPGPYNEQFF. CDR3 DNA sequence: TGTGCCATCAGTGATCCGGGACCTTACAATGAGCAGTTCTTC.

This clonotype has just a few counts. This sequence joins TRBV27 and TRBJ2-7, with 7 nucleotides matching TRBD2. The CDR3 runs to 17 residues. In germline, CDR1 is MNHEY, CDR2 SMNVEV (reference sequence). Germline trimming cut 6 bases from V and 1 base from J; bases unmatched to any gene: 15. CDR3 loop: CASRLKVAGASSYEQYF. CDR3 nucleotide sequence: TGTGCCAGCAGATTAAAAGTGGCGGGAGCCTCGTCCTACGAGCAGTACTTC.

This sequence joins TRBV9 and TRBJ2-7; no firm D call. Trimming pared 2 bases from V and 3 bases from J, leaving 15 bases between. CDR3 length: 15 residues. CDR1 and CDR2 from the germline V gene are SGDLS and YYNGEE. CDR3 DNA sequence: TGTGCCAGCAGCGTGACCTACTCCCAGATCTACGAGCAGTACTTC. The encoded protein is CASSVTYSQIYEQYF.

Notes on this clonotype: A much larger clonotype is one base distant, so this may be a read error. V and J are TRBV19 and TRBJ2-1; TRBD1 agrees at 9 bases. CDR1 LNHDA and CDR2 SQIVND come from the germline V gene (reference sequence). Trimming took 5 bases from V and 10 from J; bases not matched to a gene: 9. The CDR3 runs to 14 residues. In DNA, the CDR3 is TGTGCCAGTAGTCGGACAGGGGTGGCCTACGAGCAGTTCTTC. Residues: CASSRTGVAYEQFF.

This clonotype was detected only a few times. Here the CDR3 DNA reads TGCGCCAGCAGCCAAGAACAGGGGCGAGGAGCTTTCTTT. Translating it yields CASSQEQGRGAFF. The chain employs TRBV4-1 and TRBJ1-1, with 7 bases lining up with TRBD1. Germline V lookup: CDR1 MGHRA, CDR2 YSYEKL. There are 13 residues in the CDR3. V trimming: 0 bases; J trimming: 10 bases; junction bases outside the gene matches: 5.

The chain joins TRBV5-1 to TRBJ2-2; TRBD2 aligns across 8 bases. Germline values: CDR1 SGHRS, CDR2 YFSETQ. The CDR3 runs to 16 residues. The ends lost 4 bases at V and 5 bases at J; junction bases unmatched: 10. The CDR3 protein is CASSPPLAGGTGELFF. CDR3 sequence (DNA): TGCGCCAGCAGCCCACCGCTAGCGGGCGGAACCGGGGAGCTGTTTTTT.

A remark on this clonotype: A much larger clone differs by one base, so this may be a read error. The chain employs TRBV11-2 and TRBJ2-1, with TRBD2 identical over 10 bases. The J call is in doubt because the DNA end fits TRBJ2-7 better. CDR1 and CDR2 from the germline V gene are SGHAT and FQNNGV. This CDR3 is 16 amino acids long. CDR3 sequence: CASSLRTSGAYNEQYF. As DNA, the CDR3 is TGTGCCAGCAGCCTCCGGACTAGCGGAGCCTACAATGAGCAGTACTTC.

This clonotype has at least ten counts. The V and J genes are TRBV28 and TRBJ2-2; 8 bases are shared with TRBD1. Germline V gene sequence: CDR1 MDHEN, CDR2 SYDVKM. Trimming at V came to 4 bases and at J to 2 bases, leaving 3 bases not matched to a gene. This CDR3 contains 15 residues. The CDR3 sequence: CASSWDRTNTGELFF. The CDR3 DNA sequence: TGTGCCAGCAGTTGGGACAGGACAAACACCGGGGAGCTGTTTTTT.

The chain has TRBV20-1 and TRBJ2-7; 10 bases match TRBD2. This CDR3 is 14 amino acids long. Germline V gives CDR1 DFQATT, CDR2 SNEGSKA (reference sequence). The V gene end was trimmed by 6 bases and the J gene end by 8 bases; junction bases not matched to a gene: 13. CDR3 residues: CSAIILAGPSQQYF. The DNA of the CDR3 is TGCAGTGCCATCATACTAGCGGGGCCCTCTCAGCAGTACTTC.